This is a list of T cell receptor beta chains from one sample in a study of control samples from healthy donors and cancer patients. Profiled with immunoSEQ multiplex PCR; TCRdb holds only in-frame clones, not every one. The table includes approximately 150,000 clones, roughly 94% detected once. Sequencing was done on a sample of PBMCs. The source of these receptors is a man aged 60-69 years with colorectal cancer. The CDR3 runs from the conserved cysteine through the conserved F or W. D genes are given only for firm matches. Size is omitted from some rows. Given values are once, few, many or a class for expanded clones.

clone size	D gene	CDR3 length	V gene	J gene	CDR3 DNA	CDR3 protein
once	.	14	TRBV15	TRBJ2-1	TGTGCCACCACGAAGGGGAATGCTAACAATGAGCAGTTCTTC	CATTKGNANNEQFF
.	.	13	TRBV30	TRBJ1-5	TGTGCCTGGAGTGGTTCGCAAGGACAGCCCCAGCATTTT	CAWSGSQGQPQHF
.	TRBD1	15	TRBV5-8	TRBJ1-4	TGTGCCAGCAGCCGGGACAGGGCAACTAATGAAAAACTGTTTTTT	CASSRDRATNEKLFF
.	.	17	TRBV4-3	TRBJ2-7	TGCGCCAGCAGCCAAGATCGCTCCCGGGACTTCCCCTACGAGCAGTACTTC	CASSQDRSRDFPYEQYF
.	.	15	TRBV13	TRBJ2-5	TGTGCCAGCAGCTTGAGGTTGACAGAACAAGAGACCCAGTACTTC	CASSLRLTEQETQYF
few	.	13	TRBV24-1	TRBJ2-3	TGTGCCACCAGTGACTGGGACTCAGATACGCAGTATTTT	CATSDWDSDTQYF
.	TRBD1	15	TRBV9	TRBJ1-2	TGTGCCAGCAGCGTAGAATACAGGGGGGTTGATGGCTACACCTTC	CASSVEYRGVDGYTF
.	.	13	TRBV5-4	TRBJ1-2	TGTGCCAGCAGCTTGGAAGCTAACTATGGCTACACCTTC	CASSLEANYGYTF
.	.	15	TRBV4-3	TRBJ1-4	TGCGCCAGCAGCCAAGATCTCGGCCAGCCAGAAAAACTGTTTTTT	CASSQDLGQPEKLFF
.	.	15	TRBV7-2	TRBJ1-1	TGTGCCAGCAGCCTCAGGGGCCCCACAGGAACTGAAGCTTTCTTT	CASSLRGPTGTEAFF
.	.	15	TRBV7-9	TRBJ1-6	TGTGCCAGCAGCTTATTGAACTCCTATAATTCACCCCTCCACTTT	CASSLLNSYNSPLHF
.	.	15	TRBV7-9	TRBJ2-5	TGTGCCAGCAGCTTAGACCGGACACTTCAAGAGACCCAGTACTTC	CASSLDRTLQETQYF